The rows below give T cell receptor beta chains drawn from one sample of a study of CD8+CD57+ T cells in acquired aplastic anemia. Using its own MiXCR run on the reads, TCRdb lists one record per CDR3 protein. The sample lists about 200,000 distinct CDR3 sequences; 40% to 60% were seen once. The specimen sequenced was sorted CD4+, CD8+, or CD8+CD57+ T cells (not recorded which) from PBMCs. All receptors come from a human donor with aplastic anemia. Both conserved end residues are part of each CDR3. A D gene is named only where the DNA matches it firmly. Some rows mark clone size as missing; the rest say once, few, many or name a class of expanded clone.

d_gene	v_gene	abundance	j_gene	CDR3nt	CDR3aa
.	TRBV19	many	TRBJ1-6	TGTGCCAGTACCGATGAGGCCAGAAGCCGAAATTCACCCCTCCACTTT	CASTDEARSRNSPLHF
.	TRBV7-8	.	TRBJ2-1	TGTGCCAGCAGCTTAGGAGTTGGGGTTGGGTACAATGAGCAGTTCTTC	CASSLGVGVGYNEQFF
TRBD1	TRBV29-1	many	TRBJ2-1	TGCAGCGTTGAAGATTTCCGGGCCAGGGGGAATGAGCAGTTCTTC	CSVEDFRARGNEQFF
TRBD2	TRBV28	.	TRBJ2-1	TGTGCCAGCAGCCGGGAGCGGGGCACCCAAGGGAGGAATGAGCAGTTCTTC	CASSRERGTQGRNEQFF
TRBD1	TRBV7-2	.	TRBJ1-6	TGTGCCAGCAGCTTTACTAGCGCAGGGGGAGATACGCAGTATAATTCACCCCTCCACTTT	CASSFTSAGGDTQYNSPLHF
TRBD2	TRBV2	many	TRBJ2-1	TGTGCCAGCAGTGGGGTGGCGGGGGTCTACAATGAGCAGTTCTTC	CASSGVAGVYNEQFF
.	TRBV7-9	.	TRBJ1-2	TGTGCCAGCAGCTCCCAGGGCGGGCAGGGGAAAGGCTACACCTTC	CASSSQGGQGKGYTF
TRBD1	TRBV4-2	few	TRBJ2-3	TGTGCCAGCAGCGTAGACACAGGGGGCACAGATACGCAGTATTTT	CASSVDTGGTDTQYF
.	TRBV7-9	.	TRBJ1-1	TGTGCCAGCAGCTTAGCCGGGGGGACGAACACTGAAGCTTTCTTT	CASSLAGGTNTEAFF
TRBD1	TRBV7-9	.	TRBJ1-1	TGTGCCAGCAGCTTCGACAGGGGGCGGGCTTCGAACACTGAAGCTTTCTTT	CASSFDRGRASNTEAFF
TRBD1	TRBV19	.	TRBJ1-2	TGTGCCAGTAGTATGGGGACAGGGGGTTATGGCTACACCTTC	CASSMGTGGYGYTF
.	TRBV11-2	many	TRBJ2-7	TGTGCCAGCAGCTTAGTGGGCGGTTTAGGGTACGAGCAGTACTTC	CASSLVGGLGYEQYF
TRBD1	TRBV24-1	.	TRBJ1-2	TGTGCCACCAGTGATCCGACAGGGGGCGATGGCTACACCTTC	CATSDPTGGDGYTF
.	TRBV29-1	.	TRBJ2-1	TGCAGCGTTGAAATGGGCAATGAGCAGTTCTTC	CSVEMGNEQFF
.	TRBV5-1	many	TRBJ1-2	TGCGCCAGCAGCGCGGACCATGGCTACACCTTC	CASSADHGYTF
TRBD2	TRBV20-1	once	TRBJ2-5	TGCAGTGCCCGAGGGGGTGCGGGGGGACAAGAGACCCAGTACTTC	CSARGGAGGQETQYF
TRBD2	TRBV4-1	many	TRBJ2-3	TGCGCCAGCAGCCCTTTACGAGCGGGGACGTCAGATACGCAGTATTTT	CASSPLRAGTSDTQYF
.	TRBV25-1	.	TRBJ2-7	TGTGCCAGCAGTAGGGCGGCCGGTCTCGAGCAGTACTTC	CASSRAAGLEQYF
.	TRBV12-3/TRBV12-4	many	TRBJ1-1	TGTGCCAGCAGCGTTTCTGAAGCTTTCTTT	CASSVSEAFF
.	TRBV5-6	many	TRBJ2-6	TGTGCCAGCAGCTTCAGCCTGACAGGATCTGGGGCCAACGTCCTGACTTTC	CASSFSLTGSGANVLTF
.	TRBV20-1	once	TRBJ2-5	TGCAGTGCCACCGGGAGCGAAGAGACCCAGTACTTC	CSATGSEETQYF
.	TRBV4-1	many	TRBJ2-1	TGCGCCAGCAGGCTCGGGGCAGGGACCTACAATGAGCAGTTCTTC	CASRLGAGTYNEQFF
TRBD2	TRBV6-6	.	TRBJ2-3	TGTGCCAGCAGCCGGACTAGCGGGGGGTTCACAGATACGCAGTATTTT	CASSRTSGGFTDTQYF
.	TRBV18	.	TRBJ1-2	TGTGCCAGCTCAGCCCTAGAGGCCAGTCAGCCTGGCTACACCTTC	CASSALEASQPGYTF
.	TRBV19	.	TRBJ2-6	TGTGCCAGTAGTATAGACCTCAACACCCTCGGATCTAACGTCCTGACTTTC	CASSIDLNTLGSNVLTF
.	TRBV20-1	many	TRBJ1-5	TGCAGTGCTAGGGCGGTGACAGGAGATCAGCCCCAGCATTTT	CSARAVTGDQPQHF
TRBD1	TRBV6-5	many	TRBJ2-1	TGTGCCAGCAGTTCCCGGACAGGGGGCTTGTCTAGTGAGCAGTTCTTC	CASSSRTGGLSSEQFF
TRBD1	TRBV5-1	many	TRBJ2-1	TGCGCCAGCAGTTGGGACAGGAATGAGCAGTTCTTC	CASSWDRNEQFF
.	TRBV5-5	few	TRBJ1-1	TGTGCCAGCAGCTTGGACAGATATAGGAACACTGAAGCTTTCTTT	CASSLDRYRNTEAFF
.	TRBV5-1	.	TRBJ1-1	TGCGCCAGCAGCTTGGCCGGGGGTGTAAATGAAGCTTTCTTT	CASSLAGGVNEAFF
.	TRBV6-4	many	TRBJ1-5	TGTGCCAGCAGTGACTCCCCAAGAGCAGGGAATGGCAATCAGCCCCAGCATTTT	CASSDSPRAGNGNQPQHF
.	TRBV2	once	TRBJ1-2	TGTGCCAGCAGTGAATTTCCGGCTGACTATGGCTACACCTTC	CASSEFPADYGYTF
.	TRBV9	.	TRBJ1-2	TGTGCCAGCAGCCCCCAAGGGCAGACCTATGGCTACACCTTC	CASSPQGQTYGYTF
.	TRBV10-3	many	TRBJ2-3	TGTGCCATCAGTGAGCCGCGACTCGTTGGTACGCAGTATTTT	CAISEPRLVGTQYF
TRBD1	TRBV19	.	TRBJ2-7	TGTGCCAGTAGTGCCGGGACAGTGTACGAGCAGTACTTC	CASSAGTVYEQYF
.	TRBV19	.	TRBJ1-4	TGTGCCAGTAACCAGGGTCCTAATGAAAAACTGTTTTTT	CASNQGPNEKLFF
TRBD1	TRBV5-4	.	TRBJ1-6	TGTGCCAGCAGCTTGGCAGGGACAGGTTATTCACCCCTCCACTTT	CASSLAGTGYSPLHF
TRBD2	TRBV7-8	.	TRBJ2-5	TGTGCCAGCAGCCCCAATCGGGGGGGTGAGACCCAGTACTTC	CASSPNRGGETQYF
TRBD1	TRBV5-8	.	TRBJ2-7	TGTGCCAGCAGCTTGGCTGGGACAGTGGGATACGAGCAGTACTTC	CASSLAGTVGYEQYF
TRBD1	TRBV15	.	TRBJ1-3	TGTGCCACCAGCATCACAGGGGCTGGAAACACCATATATTTT	CATSITGAGNTIYF
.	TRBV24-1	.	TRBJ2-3	TGTGCCACCAGTGATGAGGGGAGGACTACGCAGTATTTT	CATSDEGRTTQYF
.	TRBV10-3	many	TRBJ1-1	TGTGCCATCAGGGGAATGAACACTGAAGCTTTCTTT	CAIRGMNTEAFF
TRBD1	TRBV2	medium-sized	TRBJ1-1	TGTGCAAGCAGGGACAGGGTCACTGAAGCTTTCTTT	CASRDRVTEAFF
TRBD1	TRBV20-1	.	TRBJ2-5	TGCAGTGTAGCCAGGGGGCGAGGAGAGACCCAGTACTTC	CSVARGRGETQYF
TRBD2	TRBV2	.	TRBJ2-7	TGTGCCAGCCAGACGGGACTAGCATACGAGCAGTACTTC	CASQTGLAYEQYF
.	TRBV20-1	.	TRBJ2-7	TGCAGTGCTAGAGCGCGCAACAGGGCTGAGCAGTACTTC	CSARARNRAEQYF